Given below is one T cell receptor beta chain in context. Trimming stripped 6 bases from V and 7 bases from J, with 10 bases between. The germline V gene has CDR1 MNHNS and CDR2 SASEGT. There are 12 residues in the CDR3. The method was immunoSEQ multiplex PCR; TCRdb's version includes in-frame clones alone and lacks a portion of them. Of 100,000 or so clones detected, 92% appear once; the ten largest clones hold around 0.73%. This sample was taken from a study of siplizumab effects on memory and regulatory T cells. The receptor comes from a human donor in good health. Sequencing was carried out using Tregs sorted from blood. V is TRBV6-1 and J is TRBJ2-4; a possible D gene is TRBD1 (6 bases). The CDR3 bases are TGTGCCAGCAGACAGCAGGGGAACATTCAGTACTTC. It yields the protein CASRQQGNIQYF.